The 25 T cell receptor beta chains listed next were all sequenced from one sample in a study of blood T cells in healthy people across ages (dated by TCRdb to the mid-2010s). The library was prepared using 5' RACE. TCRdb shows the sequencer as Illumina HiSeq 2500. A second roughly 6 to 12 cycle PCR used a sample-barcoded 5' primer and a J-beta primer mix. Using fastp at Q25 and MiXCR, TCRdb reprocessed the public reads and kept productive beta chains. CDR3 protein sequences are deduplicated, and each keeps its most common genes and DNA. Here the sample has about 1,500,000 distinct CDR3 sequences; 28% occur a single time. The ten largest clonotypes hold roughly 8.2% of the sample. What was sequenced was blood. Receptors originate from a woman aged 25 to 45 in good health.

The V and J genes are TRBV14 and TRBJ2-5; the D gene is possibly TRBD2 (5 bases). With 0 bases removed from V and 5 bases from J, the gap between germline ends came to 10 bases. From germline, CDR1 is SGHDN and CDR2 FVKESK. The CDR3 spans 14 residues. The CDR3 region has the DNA TGTGCCAGCAGCCAAGATCTGTCGGGGGAGACCCAGTACTTC. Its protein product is CASSQDLSGETQYF.

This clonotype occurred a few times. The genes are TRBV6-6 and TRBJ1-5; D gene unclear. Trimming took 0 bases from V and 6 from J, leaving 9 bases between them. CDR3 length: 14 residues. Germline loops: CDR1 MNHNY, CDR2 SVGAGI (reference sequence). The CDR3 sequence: CASSYSGSGQPQHF. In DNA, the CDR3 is TGTGCCAGCAGTTACTCGGGCAGTGGTCAGCCCCAGCATTTT.

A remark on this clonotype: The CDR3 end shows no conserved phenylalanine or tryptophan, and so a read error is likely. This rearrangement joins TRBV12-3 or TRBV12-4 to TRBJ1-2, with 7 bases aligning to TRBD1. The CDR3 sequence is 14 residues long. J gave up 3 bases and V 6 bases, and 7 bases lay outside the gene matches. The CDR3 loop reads CASREQGIDYGYTC. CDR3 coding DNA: TGTGCCAGCAGGGAACAGGGGATTGACTATGGCTACACCTGC.

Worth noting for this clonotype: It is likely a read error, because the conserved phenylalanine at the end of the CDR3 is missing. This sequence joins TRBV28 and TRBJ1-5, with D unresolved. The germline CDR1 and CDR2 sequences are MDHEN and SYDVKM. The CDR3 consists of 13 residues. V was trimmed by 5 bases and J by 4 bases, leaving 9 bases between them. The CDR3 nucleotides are TGTGCCAGCAGTCTCTTGGGGAATCAGCCCCAGCATTGT. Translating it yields CASSLLGNQPQHC.

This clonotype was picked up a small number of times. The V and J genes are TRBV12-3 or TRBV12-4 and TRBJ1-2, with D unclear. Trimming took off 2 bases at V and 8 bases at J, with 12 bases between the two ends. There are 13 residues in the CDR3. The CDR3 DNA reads TGTGCCAGCAGTTTATTGGCTACAAGGGGCTACACCTTC. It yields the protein CASSLLATRGYTF.

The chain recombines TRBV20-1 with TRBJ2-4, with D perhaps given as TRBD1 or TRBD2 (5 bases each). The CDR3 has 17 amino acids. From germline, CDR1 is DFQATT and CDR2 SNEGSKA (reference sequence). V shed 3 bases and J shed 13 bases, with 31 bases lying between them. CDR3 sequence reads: CSASSGQGPNTYNEQYF. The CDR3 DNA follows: TGCAGTGCTAGTTCGGGGCAGGGCCCTAACACCTACAATGAGCAGTACTTC.

The CDR3 nucleotides are TGCGCCAGCAGCTTGGCGGCTAGCATTGGGCAGTTCTTC. As protein: CASSLAASIGQFF. This chain uses TRBV5-1 with TRBJ2-1; a weak D match, TRBD2 (5 bases). CDR1 SGHRS and CDR2 YFSETQ come from the germline V gene. V was cut by 0 bases and J by 12 bases, with 13 bases left in between. This CDR3 comprises 13 residues.

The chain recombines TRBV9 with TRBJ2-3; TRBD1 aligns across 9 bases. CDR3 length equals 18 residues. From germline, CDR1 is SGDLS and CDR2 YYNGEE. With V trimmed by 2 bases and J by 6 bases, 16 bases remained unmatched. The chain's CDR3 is CASSVGQGRDLTSDTQYF. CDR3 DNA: TGTGCCAGCAGCGTCGGACAGGGGAGGGACCTCACTTCGGATACGCAGTATTTT.

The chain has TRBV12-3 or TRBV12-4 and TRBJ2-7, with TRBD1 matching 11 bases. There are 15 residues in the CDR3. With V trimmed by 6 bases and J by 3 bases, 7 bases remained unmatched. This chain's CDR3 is CASRDSGTGGYEQYF. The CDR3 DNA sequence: TGTGCCAGCAGGGACTCCGGGACAGGGGGCTACGAGCAGTACTTC.

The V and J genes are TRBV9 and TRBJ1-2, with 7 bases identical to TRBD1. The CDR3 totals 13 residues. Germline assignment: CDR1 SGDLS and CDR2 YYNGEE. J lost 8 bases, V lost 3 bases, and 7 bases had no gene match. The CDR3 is CASSGDRVRGYTF. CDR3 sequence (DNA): TGTGCCAGCAGCGGTGACAGGGTTCGGGGCTACACCTTC.

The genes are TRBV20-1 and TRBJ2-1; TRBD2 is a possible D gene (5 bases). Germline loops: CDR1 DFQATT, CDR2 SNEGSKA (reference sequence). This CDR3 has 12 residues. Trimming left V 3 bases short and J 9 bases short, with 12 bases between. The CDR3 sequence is CSASPRAGEQFF. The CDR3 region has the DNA TGCAGTGCTAGTCCCCGGGCGGGTGAGCAGTTCTTC.

CDR3 nucleotide sequence: TGTGCCAGCAGTGAATCTCTCTTTGGGGGTACGCAGTATTTT. As protein: CASSESLFGGTQYF. This sequence joins TRBV6-1 and TRBJ2-3; D tentatively fits TRBD1 or TRBD2 (5 bases each). With 2 bases removed from V and 8 bases from J, the gap between germline ends came to 14 bases. The CDR3 totals 14 residues. Germline CDR1 reads MNHNS; CDR2 reads SASEGT.

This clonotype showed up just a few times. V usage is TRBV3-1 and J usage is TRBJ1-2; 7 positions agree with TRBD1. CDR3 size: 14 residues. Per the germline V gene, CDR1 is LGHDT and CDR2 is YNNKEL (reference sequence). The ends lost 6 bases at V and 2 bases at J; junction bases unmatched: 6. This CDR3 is CASRRGPSNYGYTF. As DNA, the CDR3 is TGTGCCAGCAGAAGGGGGCCCAGCAACTATGGCTACACCTTC.

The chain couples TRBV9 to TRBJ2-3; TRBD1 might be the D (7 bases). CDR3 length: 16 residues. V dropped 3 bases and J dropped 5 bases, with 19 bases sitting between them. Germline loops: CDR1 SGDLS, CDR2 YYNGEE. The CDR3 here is CASSAGAKGAGDTQYF. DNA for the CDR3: TGTGCCAGCAGCGCGGGGGCTAAGGGGGCGGGAGATACGCAGTATTTT.

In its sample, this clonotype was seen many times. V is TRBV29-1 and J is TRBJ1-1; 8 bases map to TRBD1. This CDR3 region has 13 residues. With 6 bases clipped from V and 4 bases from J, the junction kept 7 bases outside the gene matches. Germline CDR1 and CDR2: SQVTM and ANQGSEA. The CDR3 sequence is CSVDRGVGTEAFF. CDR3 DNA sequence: TGCAGCGTCGACAGGGGAGTAGGCACTGAAGCTTTCTTT. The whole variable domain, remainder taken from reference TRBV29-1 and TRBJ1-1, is SAVISQKPSRDICQRGTSLTIQCQVDSQVTMMFWYRQQPGQSLTLIATANQGSEATYESGFVIDKFPISRPNLTFSTLTVSNMSPEDSSIYLCSVDRGVGTEAFFGQGTRLTVV.

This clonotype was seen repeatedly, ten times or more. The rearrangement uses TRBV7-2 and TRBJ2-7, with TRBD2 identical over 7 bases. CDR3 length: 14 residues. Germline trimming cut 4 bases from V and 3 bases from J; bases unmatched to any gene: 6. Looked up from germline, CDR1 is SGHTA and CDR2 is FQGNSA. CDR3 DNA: TGTGCCAGCAGCTCCTCACGGGACTACTACGAGCAGTACTTC. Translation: CASSSSRDYYEQYF.

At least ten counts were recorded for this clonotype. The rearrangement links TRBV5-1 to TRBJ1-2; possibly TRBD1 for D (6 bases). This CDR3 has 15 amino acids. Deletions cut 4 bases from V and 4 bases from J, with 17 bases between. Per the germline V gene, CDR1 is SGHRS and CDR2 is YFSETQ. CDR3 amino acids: CASSPEGGTAYGYTF. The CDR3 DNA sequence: TGCGCCAGCAGCCCTGAAGGGGGTACGGCCTATGGCTACACCTTC.

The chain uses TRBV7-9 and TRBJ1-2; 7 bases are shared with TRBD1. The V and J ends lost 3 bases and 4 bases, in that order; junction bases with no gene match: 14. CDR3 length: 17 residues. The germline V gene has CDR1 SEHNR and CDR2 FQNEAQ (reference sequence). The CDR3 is CASSFVTGSTGVYGYTF. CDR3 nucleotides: TGTGCCAGCAGCTTCGTTACCGGGAGTACAGGGGTCTATGGCTACACCTTC.

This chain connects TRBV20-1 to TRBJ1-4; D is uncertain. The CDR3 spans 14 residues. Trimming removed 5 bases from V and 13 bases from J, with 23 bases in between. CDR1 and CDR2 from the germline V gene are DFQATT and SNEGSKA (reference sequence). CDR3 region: CSAYTDIGFGRLFF. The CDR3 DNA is TGCAGTGCTTACACAGACATCGGTTTTGGTAGACTGTTTTTT.

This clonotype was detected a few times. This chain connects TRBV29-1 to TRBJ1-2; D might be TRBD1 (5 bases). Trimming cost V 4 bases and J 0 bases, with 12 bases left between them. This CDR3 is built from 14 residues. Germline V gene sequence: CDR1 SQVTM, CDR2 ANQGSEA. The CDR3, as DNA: TGCAGCGTTGTAAACGAACAGGCTAACTATGGCTACACCTTC. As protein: CSVVNEQANYGYTF. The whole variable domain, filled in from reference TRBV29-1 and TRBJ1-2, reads SAVISQKPSRDICQRGTSLTIQCQVDSQVTMMFWYRQQPGQSLTLIATANQGSEATYESGFVIDKFPISRPNLTFSTLTVSNMSPEDSSIYLCSVVNEQANYGYTFGSGTRLTVV.

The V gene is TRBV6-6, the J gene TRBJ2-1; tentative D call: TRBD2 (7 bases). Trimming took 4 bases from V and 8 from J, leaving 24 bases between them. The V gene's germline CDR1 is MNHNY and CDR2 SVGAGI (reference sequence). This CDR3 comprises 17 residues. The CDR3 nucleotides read TGTGCCAGCAGTTCCGAAAGCTTCAGGGGAGGGTGGGATGAGCAGTTCTTC. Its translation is CASSSESFRGGWDEQFF.

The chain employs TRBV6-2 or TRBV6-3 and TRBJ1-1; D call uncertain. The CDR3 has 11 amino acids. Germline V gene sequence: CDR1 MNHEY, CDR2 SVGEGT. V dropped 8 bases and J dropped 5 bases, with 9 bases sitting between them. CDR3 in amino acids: CASLRGTEAFF. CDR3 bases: TGTGCCAGCCTTCGTGGAACTGAAGCTTTCTTT.

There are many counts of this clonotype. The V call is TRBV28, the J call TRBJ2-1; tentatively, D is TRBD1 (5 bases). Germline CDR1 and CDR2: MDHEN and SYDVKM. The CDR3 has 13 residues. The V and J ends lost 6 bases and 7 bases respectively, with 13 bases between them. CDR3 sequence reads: CASSYQGVNEQFF. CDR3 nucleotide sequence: TGTGCCAGCAGCTACCAAGGGGTGAATGAGCAGTTCTTC.

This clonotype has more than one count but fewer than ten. In nucleotides, the CDR3 is TGTGCCAGCAGCTTAGTGAAGCCCTACGAGCAGTACTTC. This encodes CASSLVKPYEQYF. The rearrangement uses TRBV7-9 and TRBJ2-7, with D unclear. The CDR3 is 13 amino acids. The V and J ends lost 1 base and 2 bases respectively, with 6 bases between them. The V gene's germline CDR1 is SEHNR and CDR2 FQNEAQ (reference sequence).

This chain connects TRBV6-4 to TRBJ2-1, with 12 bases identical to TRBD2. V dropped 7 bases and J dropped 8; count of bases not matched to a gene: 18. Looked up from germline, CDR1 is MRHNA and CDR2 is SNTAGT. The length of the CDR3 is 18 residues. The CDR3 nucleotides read TGTGCCAGCATGAGGTGGGATACTAGCGGGAGGACGGGCGATGAGCAGTTCTTC. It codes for CASMRWDTSGRTGDEQFF.